A single sample is the source of the 31 T cell receptor beta chains below, sequenced in a study of T cells after posttransplantation cyclophosphamide. The naive gate required viable CD3+CD4+ or CD3+CD8+ cells with CCR7+CD45RA+CD45RO-CD95-CD27+CD28+ phenotype. Sequencing used immunoSEQ multiplex PCR; TCRdb keeps in-frame clones, though not all of them. The sample holds around 20,000 clones; roughly 97% are singletons and the top ten take roughly 0.15%. The sample was naive CD4+ T cells sorted from PBMCs. These receptors were collected from a man aged 50-60 years in good health, CMV-negative, and a related stem cell transplant donor.

V gene TRBV13 combines with J gene TRBJ2-5, with D tentatively TRBD2 (6 bases). CDR3 length: 15 amino acids. Germline CDR1 reads PRHDT; CDR2 reads FYEKMQ (reference sequence). V was cut by 4 bases and J by 5 bases, with 17 bases left in between. CDR3 coding DNA: TGTGCCAGCAGCTCTCGTGGGGGGACGGGGGAGACCCAGTACTTC. As protein: CASSSRGGTGETQYF.

V and J are TRBV2 and TRBJ2-3; weak D call: TRBD2 (7 bases). CDR1 SNHLY and CDR2 FYNNEI come from the germline V gene. CDR3 length: 15 residues. With 3 bases removed from V and 1 base from J, the gap between germline ends came to 11 bases. The CDR3 is CASSEFGGRTDTQYF. CDR3 DNA sequence: TGTGCCAGCAGTGAGTTCGGGGGGCGCACAGATACGCAGTATTTT.

The chain couples TRBV11-3 to TRBJ2-1; 7 bases line up with TRBD2. Germline values: CDR1 SGHNT, CDR2 YENEEA. The CDR3 consists of 16 residues. Trimming removed 1 base from V and 6 bases from J; junction bases left unmatched: 9. The CDR3 spells CASSLALGLEANEQFF. The CDR3, as DNA: TGTGCCAGCAGCTTAGCTTTAGGACTAGAAGCCAATGAGCAGTTCTTC.

The chain has TRBV5-4 and TRBJ2-1, with 9 bases matching TRBD2. The CDR3 runs to 15 residues. The germline gives CDR1 SGHNT, CDR2 YYREEE (reference sequence). Trimming at V came to 2 bases and at J to 4 bases, leaving 4 bases not matched to a gene. CDR3 coding DNA: TGTGCCAGCAGCTTCGGCGGGGGGGATTACAATGAGCAGTTCTTC. This sequence encodes CASSFGGGDYNEQFF.

V usage is TRBV19 and J usage is TRBJ2-6, with a tentative D call TRBD1 (7 bases). CDR1 is LNHDA, CDR2 SQIVND, per germline (reference sequence). The germline V and J ends were trimmed by 6 bases and 10 bases, with 16 bases remaining between them. The CDR3 consists of 14 residues. CDR3 DNA sequence: TGTGCCAGTAGGCAGGGGGAGGAACGGAACGTCCTGACTTTC. Amino acid sequence: CASRQGEERNVLTF. Filled out from reference TRBV19 and TRBJ2-6, the complete variable domain reads DGGITQSPKYLFRKEGQNVTLSCEQNLNHDAMYWYRQDPGQGLRLIYYSQIVNDFQKGDIAEGYSVSREKKESFPLTVTSAQKNPTAFYLCASRQGEERNVLTFGAGSRLTVL.

The genes are TRBV19 and TRBJ1-4; 11 bases are a match to TRBD1. V lost 5 bases, J lost 0 bases, and 8 bases stayed unmatched. Germline V gene data show CDR1 as LNHDA and CDR2 as SQIVND (reference sequence). The length of the CDR3 is 18 residues. The CDR3 here is CASSLPDRGQTTNEKLFF. In DNA form, the CDR3 reads TGTGCCAGTAGTCTTCCGGACAGGGGGCAGACAACTAATGAAAAACTGTTTTTT.

The V call is TRBV9, the J call TRBJ2-1, with TRBD2 matching 12 bases. The CDR3 runs to 18 residues. V dropped 0 bases and J dropped 0; count of bases not matched to a gene: 4. Germline V CDR1 and CDR2: SGDLS, YYNGEE. CDR3 amino acids: CASSVGLTSGSSYNEQFF. In nucleotides, the CDR3 is TGTGCCAGCAGCGTAGGTTTGACTAGCGGGAGCTCCTACAATGAGCAGTTCTTC.

The rearrangement links TRBV7-2 to TRBJ1-1; D possibly corresponds to TRBD1 (5 bases). From germline, CDR1 is SGHTA and CDR2 FQGNSA. V lost 1 base and J lost 0, with 9 bases in between. The CDR3 is 15 amino acids. The CDR3 here is CASSLVSGLNTEAFF. For the CDR3, the DNA is TGTGCCAGCAGCTTAGTTTCAGGGTTGAACACTGAAGCTTTCTTT.

The chain is built from TRBV29-1 and TRBJ1-3; D gene ambiguous. The germline V gene has CDR1 SQVTM and CDR2 ANQGSEA. CDR3 length: 13 amino acids. Trimming left V 3 bases short and J 3 bases short, with 9 bases between. The chain's CDR3 is CSVELSRGNTIYF. CDR3 DNA sequence: TGCAGCGTTGAGCTTAGCCGTGGAAACACCATATATTTT.

This chain connects TRBV2 to TRBJ1-1; tentatively, D is TRBD1 (6 bases). The CDR3 covers 14 residues. Trimming took off 5 bases at V and 1 base at J, with 11 bases between the two ends. Germline CDR1 is SNHLY and CDR2 is FYNNEI. The CDR3, as DNA: TGTGCCAGCAGTACACAGGGCCCGAACACTGAAGCTTTCTTT. Translated, it gives CASSTQGPNTEAFF.

The CDR3 sequence: CASSISPPRGSGGNTIYF. For the CDR3, the DNA is TGTGCCAGTAGTATTTCCCCCCCTAGGGGATCGGGCGGAAACACCATATATTTT. The genes are TRBV19 and TRBJ1-3, with a possible D match to TRBD1 (5 bases). The CDR3 is 18 amino acids. Per the germline V gene, CDR1 is LNHDA and CDR2 is SQIVND (reference sequence). V was cut by 3 bases and J by 4 bases, with 22 bases left in between.

This clone showed up just once. This chain connects TRBV6-4 to TRBJ2-5; the match to TRBD2 covers 8 bases. This CDR3 is built from 15 residues. The V and J ends lost 8 bases and 5 bases, in that order; junction bases with no gene match: 13. The germline gives CDR1 MRHNA, CDR2 SNTAGT. CDR3 nucleotide sequence: TGTGCCAGCCCGAGGGTCGGGGGGGGCCCCGAGACCCAGTACTTC. Translating gives CASPRVGGGPETQYF.

J is TRBJ1-4 and V is TRBV29-1, with 8 bases fitting TRBD1. CDR3 length equals 13 residues. Germline CDR1 is SQVTM and CDR2 is ANQGSEA. V was pared by 2 bases and J by 8 bases, with 4 bases of the junction left unmatched. CDR3 coding DNA: TGCAGCGTTGAACTAACAGGGGGGGAAAAACTGTTTTTT. Amino acid sequence: CSVELTGGEKLFF.

The chain combines TRBV2 with TRBJ2-6, with D possibly TRBD1 on 7 matching bases. Between the trimmed V and J ends, which lost 11 bases and 4 bases, there was a span of 18 bases. Germline V gene data show CDR1 as SNHLY and CDR2 as FYNNEI. This CDR3 is built from 15 residues. DNA of the CDR3: TGTGCCCAGGGGGACGGGAGATCAGGGGCCAACGTCCTGACTTTC. Translating it yields CAQGDGRSGANVLTF.

V usage is TRBV4-1 and J usage is TRBJ2-2; the match to TRBD1 covers 10 bases. Germline V gene data show CDR1 as MGHRA and CDR2 as YSYEKL. The CDR3 runs 16 residues. Trimming at V came to 5 bases and at J to 4 bases, leaving 7 bases not matched to a gene. The CDR3 DNA follows: TGCGCCAGCAGCACTCCGGGACAGGGGTCCACCGGGGAGCTGTTTTTT. This sequence encodes CASSTPGQGSTGELFF.

This clone came up once. The genes are TRBV6-4 and TRBJ1-1; 7 bases are a match to TRBD1. Looked up from germline, CDR1 is MRHNA and CDR2 is SNTAGT. This CDR3 region has 12 residues. V lost 3 bases to trimming and J lost 10 bases; unmatched junction nucleotides: 5. CDR3 region: CASSDTTGTAFF. The DNA for the CDR3 is TGTGCCAGCAGTGATACGACAGGGACAGCTTTCTTT.

V is TRBV15 and J is TRBJ2-5, with 9 bases lining up with TRBD2. The CDR3 spans 19 residues. From germline, CDR1 is LNHNV and CDR2 YYDKDF (reference sequence). The V segment lost 2 bases and the J segment 5 bases; nucleotides outside the gene matches: 18. The CDR3: CATSRPLGLGRGGRETQYF. The CDR3 nucleotides read TGTGCCACCAGCAGACCACTGGGATTAGGGCGGGGGGGCCGGGAGACCCAGTACTTC.

J is TRBJ1-1 and V is TRBV20-1; 11 bases map to TRBD1. Germline CDR1 is DFQATT and CDR2 is SNEGSKA (reference sequence). This CDR3 comprises 11 residues. J gave up 10 bases and V 5 bases, and 3 bases lay outside the gene matches. The CDR3 reads CSAAGQGGAFF. CDR3 in DNA: TGCAGTGCTGCGGGACAGGGGGGAGCTTTCTTT.

This clone was seen once. The chain joins TRBV14 to TRBJ2-7; 14 positions agree with TRBD2. Unmatched junction bases numbered 12, after V lost 0 bases and J lost 5 bases. Germline lookup yields CDR1 SGHDN and CDR2 FVKESK. This CDR3 contains 19 residues. The CDR3 sequence is CASSQDSGTSGRAVNEQYF. The CDR3 DNA is TGTGCCAGCAGCCAAGATTCTGGGACTAGCGGGAGAGCTGTCAACGAGCAGTACTTC.

V gene TRBV7-2 combines with J gene TRBJ2-1; D is unresolved. From germline, CDR1 is SGHTA and CDR2 FQGNSA. V was pared by 3 bases and J by 0 bases, with 9 bases between. The CDR3 is 15 amino acids. CDR3 sequence reads: CASSFTSSSYNEQFF. The CDR3, as DNA: TGTGCCAGCAGCTTCACCTCGAGCTCCTACAATGAGCAGTTCTTC.

The chain links TRBV5-5 to TRBJ2-7; maybe TRBD1 (5 bases). V was trimmed by 4 bases and J by 4 bases, leaving 18 bases between them. CDR3 length: 15 amino acids. Germline CDR1 SGHKS, CDR2 YYEKEE (reference sequence). The chain's CDR3 is CASSPTALKYYEQYF. For the CDR3, the DNA is TGTGCCAGCAGCCCGACAGCCTTAAAGTATTACGAGCAGTACTTC.

V is TRBV5-1 and J is TRBJ1-2; D may be TRBD1 (5 bases). The CDR3 is made up of 14 amino acids. V lost 1 base, J lost 2 bases, and 9 bases lay in between. Germline V gives CDR1 SGHRS, CDR2 YFSETQ. The CDR3 DNA follows: TGCGCCAGCAGCTTGTCCCCAGGGAACTATGGCTACACCTTC. Translated: CASSLSPGNYGYTF.

The V and J genes are TRBV21-1 and TRBJ2-7; the table's D call, TRBD2, was not checked against the DNA. TRBV21-1 is a pseudogene locus. The CDR3 is made up of 15 amino acids. The CDR3 spells CASSKVAGGPHEQYF. The CDR3 bases are TGTGCCAGCAGCAAAGTAGCGGGAGGGCCCCACGAGCAGTACTTC.

This chain joins TRBV4-1 and TRBJ2-5; D is unclear. In germline, CDR1 is MGHRA, CDR2 YSYEKL. This CDR3 has 13 amino acids. The germline V and J ends were trimmed by 4 bases and 2 bases, with 8 bases remaining between them. This CDR3 reads CASSLGSQETQYF. CDR3 in DNA: TGCGCCAGCAGCCTTGGCTCTCAAGAGACCCAGTACTTC.

V usage is TRBV6-1 and J usage is TRBJ1-2, with no clear D. V gave up 3 bases and J gave up 9 bases, with 20 bases separating them. CDR1 and CDR2 from the germline V gene are MNHNS and SASEGT. The CDR3 spans 15 residues. The CDR3 protein is CASSDLRHTPFSYTF. CDR3 in DNA: TGTGCCAGCAGTGACCTCCGACATACCCCTTTTAGCTACACCTTC.

This clone appeared once. The chain couples TRBV10-1 to TRBJ2-5; a possible D gene is TRBD2 (5 bases). Germline V lookup: CDR1 WNHNN, CDR2 SYGVQD (reference sequence). The V and J ends lost 4 bases and 5 bases respectively, with 14 bases between them. CDR3 size: 14 residues. The CDR3 DNA sequence: TGCGCCAGCAGTGCGGGATCTAGGTTGGAGACCCAGTACTTC. The encoded protein is CASSAGSRLETQYF.

The V call is TRBV18, the J call TRBJ2-1, with 8 bases that match TRBD1. The length of the CDR3 is 16 residues. V lost 4 bases and J lost 6; bases outside the gene matches: 11. Germline loops: CDR1 KGHSH, CDR2 LQKENI. Here the CDR3 reads CASSRQGLLVGNEQFF. The DNA of the CDR3 is TGTGCCAGCTCACGACAGGGGTTACTAGTTGGCAATGAGCAGTTCTTC.

The V gene is TRBV6-5, the J gene TRBJ2-3, with 8 nucleotides matching TRBD2. Germline CDR1 and CDR2: MNHEY and SVGAGI. CDR3 length: 15 amino acids. V lost 4 bases, J lost 3 bases, and 6 bases stayed unmatched. The CDR3 bases are TGTGCCAGCAGTTTACAACGCGGGAGGACAGATACGCAGTATTTT. Amino acid sequence: CASSLQRGRTDTQYF.

The rearrangement links TRBV7-2 to TRBJ2-1, with 7 bases that match TRBD2. CDR1 and CDR2 (germline): SGHTA, FQGNSA. The CDR3 runs 15 residues. Trimming removed 5 bases from V and 3 bases from J; junction bases left unmatched: 7. CDR3 nucleotide sequence: TGTGCCAGCAGCCCTTGGGGGGGGAACTACAATGAGCAGTTCTTC. Amino acid sequence: CASSPWGGNYNEQFF.

The chain is built from TRBV15 and TRBJ2-7; tentative D call: TRBD2 (6 bases). Per the germline V gene, CDR1 is LNHNV and CDR2 is YYDKDF (reference sequence). The CDR3 covers 15 residues. V lost 5 bases and J 2 bases, leaving 16 bases between the germline ends. The DNA of the CDR3 is TGTGCCACCAGCCCAAACACGGGGGTCGCCTACGAGCAGTACTTC. Its translation: CATSPNTGVAYEQYF. The complete variable domain, with remaining parts taken from reference TRBV15 and TRBJ2-7, reads DAMVIQNPRYQVTQFGKPVTLSCSQTLNHNVMYWYQQKSSQAPKLLFHYYDKDFNNEADTPDNFQSRRPNTSFCFLDIRSPGLGDTAMYLCATSPNTGVAYEQYFGPGTRLTVT.

The chain carries TRBV6-5 and TRBJ1-1, with 7 bases aligning to TRBD1. From germline, CDR1 is MNHEY and CDR2 SVGAGI. V lost 6 bases to trimming and J lost 0 bases; unmatched junction nucleotides: 7. The CDR3 covers 15 residues. The DNA of the CDR3 is TGTGCCAGCAGGAGCCCGGGACAGCTGAACACTGAAGCTTTCTTT. Protein sequence: CASRSPGQLNTEAFF.